This T cell receptor beta chain was recovered during a study of CD8+CD57+ T cells in acquired aplastic anemia. Genomic DNA templated the TCR beta VDJ and CDR3 profiling. TCRdb fed the reads into MiXCR, producing one record per CDR3 protein. The table includes some 200,000 distinct CDR3 sequences, approximately 51% detected once. The length of the CDR3 is 15 residues. Germline V gene data show CDR1 as SGHVS and CDR2 as FQNEAQ. J was trimmed by 4 bases and V by 0 bases; bases with no gene match: 4. Patients chosen for sequencing had CD8+CD57+ cells that had expanded, as shown by flow cytometry. With no exception, the patients had severe acquired aplastic anemia. This clonotype was observed many times.

The genes are TRBV7-8 and TRBJ2-7, with 9 bases fitting TRBD1. The receptor's source is a human donor with aplastic anemia. The sequencing sample was made of sorted CD4+, CD8+, or CD8+CD57+ T cells (not recorded which) from PBMCs. The CDR3 DNA reads as TGTGCCAGCAGCTTAGCGGGACAGGGAGTATACGAGCAGTACTTC. This codes for CASSLAGQGVYEQYF.